This is a list of T cell receptor beta chains from one sample in a study of tacrolimus-resistant gene-edited T cells for transplant recipients. Here immunoSEQ multiplex PCR was the method, and the copy in TCRdb shows in-frame clones only, minus some. The table includes about 690 clones, approximately 50% detected once. Sequencing was carried out using a CMV-specific product grown in culture. These receptors were collected from a human donor in good health, a blood donor. The CDR3 runs from the conserved cysteine through the conserved F or W. Fields, in order: D gene, J gene, clone size, V gene, CDR3 DNA, CDR3 protein. A D gene is named only where the DNA matches it firmly. Rows may omit the clone size; those that give it use once, few, many or a size class.

- | TRBJ2-3 | - | TRBV5-1 | TGCGCCAGCAGCCGGGGGACCCAAAGCACAGATACGCAGTATTTT | CASSRGTQSTDTQYF
TRBD1 | TRBJ2-7 | medium-sized | TRBV6-2/TRBV6-3 | TGTGCCAGCAGTGACATGGGGACAGGGGGGCGGTACGAGCAGTACTTC | CASSDMGTGGRYEQYF
- | TRBJ2-1 | - | TRBV30 | TGTGCCTGGAGTGTAGGGGCCCAGAGAGGCAATGAGCAGTTCTTC | CAWSVGAQRGNEQFF
- | TRBJ2-2 | once | TRBV6-2/TRBV6-3 | TGTGCCAGCAGTCTAACAGGGAACACCGGGGAGCTGTTTTTT | CASSLTGNTGELFF
TRBD2 | TRBJ2-1 | - | TRBV6-5 | TGTGCCAGCAGTCCGGTAGCGGGAGAGTACAATGAGCAGTTCTTC | CASSPVAGEYNEQFF
- | TRBJ2-1 | medium-sized | TRBV3-1/TRBV3-2 | TGTGCCAGCAGCCAAGATCCGGGGACCACACAGTTCTTC | CASSQDPGTTQFF
- | TRBJ2-7 | - | TRBV6-5 | - | CASSVGTGTQVRYF
- | TRBJ2-1 | - | TRBV6-6 | TGTGCCAGTATCAATGGGGGGCCTTCAGATGAGCAGTTCTTC | CASINGGPSDEQFF
- | TRBJ2-5 | - | TRBV5-8 | TGTGCCAGCAGCTTGGCTGGGGGGGCGTACCAAGAGACCCAGTACTTC | CASSLAGGAYQETQYF
TRBD2 | TRBJ2-7 | - | TRBV2 | TGTGCCAGCACCCCGGGACTAGACTACGAGCAGTACTTC | CASTPGLDYEQYF
TRBD1 | TRBJ2-5 | - | TRBV28 | TGTGCCAGCTTCCCGGTGGACAGGGGACAAGAGACCCAGTACTTC | CASFPVDRGQETQYF
- | TRBJ1-5 | few | TRBV4-2 | TGTGCCAGCAGAGGCGATAGCAATCAGCCCCAGCATTTT | CASRGDSNQPQHF
TRBD2 | TRBJ2-2 | large | TRBV7-6 | TGTGCCAGCAGCTTGGGACTAGCGGCGAACACCGGGGAGCTGTTTTTT | CASSLGLAANTGELFF
TRBD2 | TRBJ2-1 | - | TRBV15 | TGTGCCACCAGCAGGTCCGGGACTAAGTACAATGAGCAGTTCTTC | CATSRSGTKYNEQFF
- | TRBJ2-1 | - | TRBV7-9 | TGTGCCAGCAGCTTAGTTCAGGACTACTACAATGAGCAGTTCTTC | CASSLVQDYYNEQFF
TRBD1 | TRBJ2-5 | few | TRBV5-5 | TGTGCCAGCAGCAGGACAGGAGAGACCCAGTACTTC | CASSRTGETQYF
- | TRBJ2-2 | few | TRBV11-2 | TGTGCCAGCAGCTTAGATTGGCGAAACACCGGGGAGCTGTTTTTT | CASSLDWRNTGELFF
- | TRBJ2-1 | - | TRBV10-3 | TGTGCCATCAGTAGGGGCAATGAGCAGTTCTTC | CAISRGNEQFF
- | TRBJ1-1 | - | TRBV12-3/TRBV12-4 | TGTGCCAGCAGTTTTATAGGCACTGAAGCTTTCTTT | CASSFIGTEAFF
- | TRBJ2-3 | - | TRBV5-4 | TGTGCCAGCAGCTTGCCTAACAAGGCAGATACGCAGTATTTT | CASSLPNKADTQYF
- | TRBJ1-2 | few | TRBV21-1 | TGTGCCAGCAGCAAATTACCGGTGTACAGGGATAACTATGGCTACACCTTC | CASSKLPVYRDNYGYTF
- | TRBJ2-7 | - | TRBV5-4 | TGTGCCAGCAGTACGACTGACAGCCCCTACGAGCAGTACTTC | CASSTTDSPYEQYF
- | TRBJ1-6 | few | TRBV30 | TGTGCCTGGACGGGACACTATAATTCACCCCTCCACTTT | CAWTGHYNSPLHF
- | TRBJ2-2 | few | TRBV11-3 | TGTGCCAGCAGCTTAGTTCCCGGGGAGCTGTTTTTT | CASSLVPGELFF
- | TRBJ2-1 | few | TRBV4-2 | TGTGCCAGCAGCCAAGATTACGGGCCCAACAATGAGCAGTTCTTC | CASSQDYGPNNEQFF
TRBD1 | TRBJ2-7 | medium-sized | TRBV13 | TGTGCCAGCAGGAAAACAGGGGGGACCTACGAGCAGTACTTC | CASRKTGGTYEQYF
- | TRBJ2-5 | few | TRBV12-3/TRBV12-4 | TGTGCCAGCAGTTTACAAGAGACCCAGTACTTC | CASSLQETQYF
TRBD2 | TRBJ2-5 | - | TRBV5-5 | TGTGCCAGCAGCTTGGGACTAGCGGGACAAGAGACCCAGTACTTC | CASSLGLAGQETQYF
- | TRBJ1-5 | few | TRBV28 | TGTGCCAGCAGTGTAACTAGCAATCAGCCCCAGCATTTT | CASSVTSNQPQHF
- | TRBJ1-1 | - | TRBV29-1 | TGCAGCGTTGTAACTGGGGGCACTGAAGCTTTCTTT | CSVVTGGTEAFF
TRBD2 | TRBJ2-1 | - | TRBV25-1 | TGTGCCAGCAGTGAAGACCTGACCGCGGGAGTGAACAATGAGCAGTTCTTC | CASSEDLTAGVNNEQFF
- | TRBJ1-3 | - | TRBV5-8 | TGTGCCAGCAGCTTTACAGGGAACACCATATATTTT | CASSFTGNTIYF
- | TRBJ1-5 | - | TRBV4-2 | TGTGCCAGCAGCCAAGCTGGGAGCCTAGGGACCCAGCATTTT | CASSQAGSLGTQHF
- | TRBJ2-7 | - | TRBV6-5 | TGTGCCAGCAGTTACGGCGGGGTAGTGGACGAGCAGTACTTC | CASSYGGVVDEQYF
- | TRBJ2-7 | medium-sized | TRBV4-1 | TGCGCCAGCAGCCTGTTAAGGGAGGCCTACGAGCAGTACTTC | CASSLLREAYEQYF
TRBD1 | TRBJ2-7 | - | TRBV2 | TGTGCCAGTACAGGGGCTACTTCTTACGAGCAGTACTTC | CASTGATSYEQYF
TRBD1 | TRBJ1-5 | - | TRBV19 | TGTGCCAGTAGTATGGGACAGGGGGGTCAGCCCCAGCATTTT | CASSMGQGGQPQHF
TRBD1 | TRBJ1-1 | medium-sized | TRBV10-3 | TGTGCCATCAGTGAGGACAGGGCGAACACTGAAGCTTTCTTT | CAISEDRANTEAFF
TRBD1 | TRBJ1-4 | - | TRBV5-1 | TGCGCCAGCAGCAGGGGACAGGGACAATCGGGAACTAATGAAAAACTGTTTTTT | CASSRGQGQSGTNEKLFF
- | TRBJ2-7 | once | TRBV14 | TGTGCCAGCAGCCCGGACTCAACTCTCTCCTACGAGCAGTACTTC | CASSPDSTLSYEQYF
TRBD1 | TRBJ2-7 | hyperexpanded | TRBV5-1 | TGCGCCAGCAGCTTTAGGACAGGGGACCACGAGCAGTACTTC | CASSFRTGDHEQYF
TRBD2 | TRBJ2-1 | medium-sized | TRBV11-3 | TGTGCCAGCAGCTACGCGGGAGTGTCAAATGAGCAGTTCTTC | CASSYAGVSNEQFF